The text below deals with one T cell receptor (beta chain). Which antigen it targets is not known. No base-level quality is on record; no much larger clone is a single base apart. TCRbeta CDR3 regions were amplified from genomic DNA using the immunoSEQ Assay, a bias-controlled multiplex PCR. Turning to the authors' computational methods: Nucleated cell counts per sample were estimated from amplification of reference gene primers within the assay. To quantify the absolute abundance of each unique TCRbeta CDR3 rearrangement, sequence reads were collapsed and filtered. For each sample, productive Simpson clonality was calculated as the square root of Simpson's diversity index over productive rearrangements. The table comes from immuneACCESS by way of TCRdb, which keeps in-frame sequences with V and J called. Part of the clones is missing from these tables; in studies checked, under half for an unresolved V gene and the rest for unknown reasons. That table supplies the V and J calls and clone size; D and trimming were determined from the DNA. This sample holds about 170,000 clones; about four fifths were observed only once. The ten largest clones take up under 3% of the sample.

The data derive from a study of blood T cell repertoires in COVID-19 (TCRdb year 2020). Regarding the research as a whole: Samples from collaborators originated in the United States, Italy and Spain and spanned both the acute and convalescent phases of COVID-19. The prospective study material was composed of cDNA or gDNA derived from T cells, B-cell-depleted T cells, or PBMCs. The dataset comprised deeply sampled blood TCRbeta repertoires from subjects exposed to, actively infected with, or recovered from COVID-19. The repertoires were released in a freely available public database intended as a resource for research on the immune response to SARS-CoV-2. The samples were drawn from two sources: the first 160 participants of the ongoing ImmuneRACE study, and 1,000 to 1,500 subjects contributed by 6 global collaborators. Sample metadata almost always included a de-identified subject ID, COVID-19 status, age in years and sex. Where HLA class I and class II types were available, the types were taken from metadata supplied by the sample provider, not from assay-based typing.

Study-wide findings and limitations: Clinical and demographic metadata were provided uncurated, with the amount varying by source and participant.

The germline ends are 5 bases apart after V is trimmed by 4 bases and J by 1 base. CDR1 and CDR2 are drawn from the germline V gene: SGHDN, FVKESK. From the cysteine up to the phenylalanine, the CDR3 has a length of 13 residues. The sequence is cut down to CDR3 DNA, 39 bases in frame from base 1. Each collaborating institution followed its own protocols to collect whole blood in K2EDTA tubes. Collaborator samples were shipped for TCRbeta analysis as frozen whole blood, isolated PBMCs, or DNA extracted from either sample type. The TCR sequence derives from a human donor with acute or convalescent COVID-19. The donor label of this sample is uncertain. Source material: peripheral blood. The chain uses TRBV14 and TRBJ2-1, with the D gene call left open. CDR3 loop: CASSRTSYNEQFF. The bases read TGTGCCAGCAGCCGTACATCCTACAATGAGCAGTTCTTC. The full variable domain, with segments outside the CDR3 supplied by the reference TRBV14 and TRBJ2-1 proteins, appears as EAGVTQFPSHSVIEKGQTVTLRCDPISGHDNLYWYRRVMGKEIKFLLHFVKESKQDESGMPNNRFLAERTGGTYSTLKVQPAELEDSGVYFCASSRTSYNEQFFGPGTRLTVL.